This T cell receptor (beta chain) was found in a study of OX40 agonist ivuxolimab in advanced cancers. Study-level background: Among those enrolled, mean age was approximately 60 years (range 23 to 79) and about 81% were male.

This CDR3 comprises 14 residues. The V gene lost 5 bases and the J gene lost 0 bases, with 9 bases spanning the gap. Per germline, CDR1 SGHAT and CDR2 FQNNGV. TCRdb's copy holds only in-frame clones and misses some; the assay was immunoSEQ multiplex PCR. The data show about 61,000 clones, with under 90% seen just once and roughly 0.53% held by the top ten. Remarks on this clone: Its antigen is unknown.

General study results and limits: Partial responders receiving 0.1-3.0 mg/kg showed among the lowest clonal expansion.

The J gene is TRBJ2-3, the V gene TRBV11-2; D unresolved. The starting material was CD4+ or CD8+ T cells sorted from blood, obtained in a trial of the OX40 agonist ivuxolimab. The clonotype comes from an adult with an advanced solid tumor such as melanoma, head and neck, liver or kidney cancer. Written as DNA, the CDR3 is TGTGCCAGCAGCCAGCTAATGAGCACAGATACGCAGTATTTT. Translating gives CASSQLMSTDTQYF.